Listed here is a single T cell receptor (beta chain). Its antigen is still unknown. The data were produced by immunoSEQ multiplex PCR, yet TCRdb's version contains in-frame clones alone and is incomplete. The sample includes around 130,000 clones, about 94% of them seen just once. The sample belongs to a study of T cell responses to AZD1222 COVID-19 vaccine. Study observations and caveats: The donors showed a predominance of white British ancestry and of females, with possible underestimation of clonal diversity. Among those given AZD1222, only five or six were seropositive at baseline.

This clonotype was obtained from an adult in good health. Sequenced material: peripheral blood, taken on day 0 of AZD1222 vaccination.

The CDR3 is CAWSPSYTEAFF. For the CDR3, the DNA is TGTGCCTGGAGTCCGAGCTACACTGAAGCTTTCTTT. The V gene is TRBV30, the J gene TRBJ1-1, with D unresolved. Trimming removed 2 bases at V and 3 bases at J, with 7 bases between. The CDR3 has 12 amino acids. The germline V gene has CDR1 GTSNPN and CDR2 SVGIG (reference sequence).